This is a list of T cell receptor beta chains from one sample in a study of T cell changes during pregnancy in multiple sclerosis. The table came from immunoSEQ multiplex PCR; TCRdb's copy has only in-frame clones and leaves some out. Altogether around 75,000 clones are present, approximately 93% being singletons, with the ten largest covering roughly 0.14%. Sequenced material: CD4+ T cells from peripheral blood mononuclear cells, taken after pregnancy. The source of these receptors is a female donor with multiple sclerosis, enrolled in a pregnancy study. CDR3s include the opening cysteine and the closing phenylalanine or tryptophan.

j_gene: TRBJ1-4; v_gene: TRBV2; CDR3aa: CASRRPMDMMGKLFF
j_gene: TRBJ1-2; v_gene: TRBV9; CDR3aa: CASTGTGRSNYGYTF
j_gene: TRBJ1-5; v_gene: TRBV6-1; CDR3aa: CASKSGQGNQPQHF
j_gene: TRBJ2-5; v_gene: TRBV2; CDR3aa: CASSPPDAASQETQYF
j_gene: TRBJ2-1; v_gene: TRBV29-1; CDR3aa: CSVDVALEQFF
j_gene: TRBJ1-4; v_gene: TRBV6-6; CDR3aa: CASTIGANEKLFF
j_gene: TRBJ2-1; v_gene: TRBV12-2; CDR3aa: CASRLVSSTRSYNEQFF
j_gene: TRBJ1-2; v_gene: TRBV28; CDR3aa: CASSLFGGDYGYTF
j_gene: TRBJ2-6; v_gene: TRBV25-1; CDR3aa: CASSDSGLSGTGANVLTF
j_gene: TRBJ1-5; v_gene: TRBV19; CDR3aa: CASSTPGEIPFSNQPQHF
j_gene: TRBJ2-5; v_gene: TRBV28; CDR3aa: CASSLSSTETQYF
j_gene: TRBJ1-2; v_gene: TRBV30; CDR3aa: CAWSVTGGPNYGYTF
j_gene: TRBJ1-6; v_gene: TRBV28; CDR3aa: CASSPPTGGHSPLHF
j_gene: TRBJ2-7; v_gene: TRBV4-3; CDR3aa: CASSQDTIGTGGIRSSYEQYF
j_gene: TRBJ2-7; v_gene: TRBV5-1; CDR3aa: CASSYRTGESYEQYF
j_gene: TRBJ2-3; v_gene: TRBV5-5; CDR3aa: CASSSAASTDTQYF
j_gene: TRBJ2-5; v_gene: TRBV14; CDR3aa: CASSQNIQETQYF
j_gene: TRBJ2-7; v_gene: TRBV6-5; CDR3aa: CASSYLAEYSYEQYF
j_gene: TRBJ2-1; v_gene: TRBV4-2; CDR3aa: CASSPTGTSSFRSYNEQFF
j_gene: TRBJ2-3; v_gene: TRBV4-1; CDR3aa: CASSLDRESVGPTDTQYF
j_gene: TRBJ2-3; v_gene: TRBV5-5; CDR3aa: CASSLSGKTTFGTQYF
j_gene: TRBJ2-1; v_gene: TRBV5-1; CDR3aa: CASTFAFTGNEQFF
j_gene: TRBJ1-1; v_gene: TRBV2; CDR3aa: CASSVTSGGIMNTEAFF
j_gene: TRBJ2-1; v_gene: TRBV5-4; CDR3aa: CASSLDSGSNEQFF
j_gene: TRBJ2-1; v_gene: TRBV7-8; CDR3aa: CASSLEERDDEQFF
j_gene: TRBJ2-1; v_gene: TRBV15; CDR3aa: CATSREGAGGLNEQFF
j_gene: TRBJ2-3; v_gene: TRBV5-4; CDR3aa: CASSLRRDRSTDTQYF
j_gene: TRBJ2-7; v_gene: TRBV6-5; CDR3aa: CASSPGLAGGMEQYF
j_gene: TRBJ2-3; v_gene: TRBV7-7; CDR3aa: CASSLVPGTQNTDTQYF
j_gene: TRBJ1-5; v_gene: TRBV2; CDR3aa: CASSAGQGSQPQHF
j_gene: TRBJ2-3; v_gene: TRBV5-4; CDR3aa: CASSLGQGAEDTQYF
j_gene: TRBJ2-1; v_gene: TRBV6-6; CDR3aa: CASLERTSGKNEQFF
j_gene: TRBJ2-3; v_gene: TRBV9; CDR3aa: CASSDWGDYTSTDTQYF
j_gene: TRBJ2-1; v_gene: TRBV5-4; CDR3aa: CASSSGTSGNEQFF
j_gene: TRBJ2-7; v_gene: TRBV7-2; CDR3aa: CASSLTAYEQYF
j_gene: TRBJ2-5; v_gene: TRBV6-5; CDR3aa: CASRPSGSTKTQYF
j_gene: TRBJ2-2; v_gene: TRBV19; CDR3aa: CASSITGNTGELFF
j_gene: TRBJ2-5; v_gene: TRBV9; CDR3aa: CASSVSGTSGSNQETQYF
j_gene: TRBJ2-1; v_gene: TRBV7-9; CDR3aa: CASSPIRGGTYNEQFF
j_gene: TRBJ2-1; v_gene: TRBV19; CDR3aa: CASSNWSSYNEQFF
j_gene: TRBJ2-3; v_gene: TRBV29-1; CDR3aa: CSVRGGSTDTQYF
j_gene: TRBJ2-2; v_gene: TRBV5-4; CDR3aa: CASSGGTSGYNTGELFF
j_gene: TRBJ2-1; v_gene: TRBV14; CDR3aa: CASSQERRERGQSYNEQFF
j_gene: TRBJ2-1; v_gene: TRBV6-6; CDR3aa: CASSYSKRLQYNEQFF
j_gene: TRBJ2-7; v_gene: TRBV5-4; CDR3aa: CASSLAGGGSYEQYF
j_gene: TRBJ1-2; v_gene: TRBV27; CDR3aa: CASSRLGQNNYGYTF
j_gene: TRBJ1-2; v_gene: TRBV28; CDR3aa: CASSSSDYGYTF
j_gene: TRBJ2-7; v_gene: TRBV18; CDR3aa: CASSPTGGYEQYF
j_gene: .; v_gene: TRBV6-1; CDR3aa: CASRQYSGNTIYF
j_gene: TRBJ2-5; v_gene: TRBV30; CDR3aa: CAWSYEGTREYHQYF